One and the same sample provided the 32 T cell receptor beta chains below, sequenced in a study of T cells in Graves' hyperthyroidism and ophthalmopathy. Amplification yielded TCR beta CDR3 regions, with RNA transcripts as the source. HTBI primers drove first-round RT-PCR of the TCR CDR3. A single record per CDR3 protein comes from TCRdb applying MiXCR to the multiplex PCR reads. This sample has some 560,000 distinct CDR3 sequences, with 13% to 15% found just once. The specimen sequenced was blood. The receptors were gathered from a woman between 35 and 50 years old with Graves' hyperthyroidism.

The chain recombines TRBV29-1 with TRBJ2-3; D not resolved. The V gene lost 3 bases and the J gene lost 1 base, with 5 bases spanning the gap. Germline V gene lookup returns CDR1 SQVTM and CDR2 ANQGSEA. The CDR3 sequence is 12 residues long. This CDR3 is CSVDLGTDTQYF. As DNA, the CDR3 is TGCAGCGTTGATTTAGGCACAGATACGCAGTATTTT.

This clonotype was counted many times. The chain joins TRBV6-1 to TRBJ2-1; TRBD2 matches at 8 bases. J was trimmed by 6 bases and V by 3 bases; bases with no gene match: 10. The germline gives CDR1 MNHNS, CDR2 SASEGT. This CDR3 is 16 amino acids long. CDR3 nucleotides: TGTGCCAGCAGTGACATAGCGGGAAGGAGGGGCAATGAGCAGTTCTTC. It encodes CASSDIAGRRGNEQFF.

This clonotype was counted at least ten times. As DNA, the CDR3 is TGCGCCAGCACCCCCGAGTGGGTGGTCAATGAGCAGTTCTTC. It codes for CASTPEWVVNEQFF. This chain uses TRBV5-1 with TRBJ2-1; D call uncertain. The CDR3 contains 14 residues. V was trimmed by 6 bases and J by 6 bases, leaving 16 bases between them. Germline CDR1 is SGHRS and CDR2 is YFSETQ.

The chain is built from TRBV4-1 and TRBJ2-1; 8 bases fit TRBD2. V shed 4 bases, J shed 1 base, and the junction held 6 bases outside the gene matches. Per germline, CDR1 MGHRA and CDR2 YSYEKL. The CDR3 extends over 16 amino acids. CDR3 DNA sequence: TGCGCCAGCAGCCCCCCGACTAGCGCATCCTACAATGAGCAGTTCTTC. It translates to CASSPPTSASYNEQFF.

This clonotype came up many times. V gene TRBV5-1 combines with J gene TRBJ1-1; D gene ambiguous. The V end was cut by 5 bases, the J end by 4 bases, with 15 bases between. The germline V gene has CDR1 SGHRS and CDR2 YFSETQ. CDR3 length: 14 amino acids. CDR3 loop: CASRYTQASTEAFF. The CDR3 DNA reads TGCGCCAGCAGGTACACGCAAGCGTCCACTGAAGCTTTCTTT.

This clonotype was detected many times. The chain joins TRBV2 to TRBJ2-1, with 8 positions matching TRBD1. Germline V CDR1 and CDR2: SNHLY, FYNNEI. The CDR3 is 15 amino acids. The trim removed 6 bases at V and 6 bases at J, leaving 10 bases unmatched. CDR3 protein: CASRNPGQDVNEQFF. DNA of the CDR3: TGTGCCAGCAGAAACCCGGGACAGGACGTCAATGAGCAGTTCTTC.

This clonotype has ten or more counts. J is TRBJ2-1 and V is TRBV20-1; 7 bases align to TRBD1. CDR1 is DFQATT and CDR2 is SNEGSKA in the germline V gene (reference sequence). Trimming at V came to 3 bases and at J to 4 bases, leaving 6 bases not matched to a gene. The CDR3 is made up of 14 amino acids. The chain's CDR3 is CSARDPRGYNEQFF. DNA for the CDR3: TGCAGTGCTAGGGACCCCAGGGGGTACAATGAGCAGTTCTTC.

Only a few counts were recorded for this clonotype. This rearrangement joins TRBV12-3 or TRBV12-4 to TRBJ2-1; 10 nucleotides match TRBD2. Trimming at V came to 1 base and at J to 9 bases, leaving 9 bases not matched to a gene. This CDR3 has 16 residues. CDR3 amino acids: CASSLGRASGSGEQFF. In DNA form, the CDR3 reads TGTGCCAGCAGTTTAGGAAGGGCTAGCGGGAGCGGTGAGCAGTTCTTC.

This clonotype was observed a handful of times. J is TRBJ1-5 and V is TRBV6-1; TRBD1 is a possible D gene (6 bases). Per germline, CDR1 MNHNS and CDR2 SASEGT. The V end lost 0 bases, the J end lost 4 bases, and 7 bases lay between the germline ends. The CDR3 is 14 amino acids. The CDR3 DNA reads as TGTGCCAGCAGTGAAGCACAGGGAAATCAGCCCCAGCATTTT. Translated, it gives CASSEAQGNQPQHF.

This clonotype has at least ten counts. The chain recombines TRBV24-1 with TRBJ2-7, with 8 nucleotides matching TRBD1. The CDR3 consists of 16 residues. CDR1 and CDR2 (germline): KGHDR, SFDVKD. The trim removed 4 bases at V and 1 base at J, leaving 8 bases unmatched. CDR3 DNA: TGTGCCACCAGTGAACGCCGGGACAGGCTATCCTACGAGCAGTACTTC. Protein: CATSERRDRLSYEQYF.

This clonotype was seen a few times. The V gene is TRBV29-1, the J gene TRBJ2-1, with D possibly matching TRBD1 (6 bases). The V end lost 6 bases, the J end lost 1 base, and 10 bases lay between the germline ends. This CDR3 region has 13 residues. Germline values: CDR1 SQVTM, CDR2 ANQGSEA. CDR3 residues: CSVNRESYNEQFF. In nucleotides, the CDR3 is TGCAGCGTCAACAGGGAATCCTACAATGAGCAGTTCTTC.

This chain connects TRBV14 to TRBJ1-4; D remains unclear. The V end lost 5 bases, the J end lost 4 bases, and 8 bases lay between the germline ends. Germline CDR1 reads SGHDN; CDR2 reads FVKESK. The CDR3 has 13 residues. Here the CDR3 DNA reads TGTGCCAGCAGCAGGCAGATTAATGAAAAACTGTTTTTT. It is translated as CASSRQINEKLFF. Filled out from reference TRBV14 and TRBJ1-4, the complete variable domain reads EAGVTQFPSHSVIEKGQTVTLRCDPISGHDNLYWYRRVMGKEIKFLLHFVKESKQDESGMPNNRFLAERTGGTYSTLKVQPAELEDSGVYFCASSRQINEKLFFGSGTQLSVL.

A few counts support this clonotype. V is TRBV5-1 and J is TRBJ2-5; D unclear. In germline, CDR1 is SGHRS, CDR2 YFSETQ. The CDR3 extends over 13 amino acids. V lost 3 bases and J lost 1, with 7 bases in between. The CDR3 region has the DNA TGCGCCAGCAGCTCCGCCACCCAAGAGACCCAGTACTTC. Translated: CASSSATQETQYF. The full variable domain, completed using reference TRBV5-1 and TRBJ2-5, is KAGVTQTPRYLIKTRGQQVTLSCSPISGHRSVSWYQQTPGQGLQFLFEYFSETQRNKGNFPGRFSGRQFSNSRSEMNVSTLELGDSALYLCASSSATQETQYFGPGTRLLVL.

J is TRBJ2-6 and V is TRBV9, with 7 bases lining up with TRBD1. Germline V gene sequence: CDR1 SGDLS, CDR2 YYNGEE. With V trimmed by 3 bases and J by 0 bases, 9 bases remained unmatched. CDR3 length: 18 residues. This chain's CDR3 is CASSEHPGQSSGANVLTF. The CDR3 DNA is TGTGCCAGCAGCGAGCACCCGGGACAGAGCTCTGGGGCCAACGTCCTGACTTTC.

The rearrangement links TRBV12-3 or TRBV12-4 to TRBJ1-4; D is undetermined. The CDR3 loop spans 13 amino acids. Trimming shortened V by 6 bases and J by 10 bases, and 15 bases separated the two germline ends. CDR3 in amino acids: CASRSPAGRKLFF. The DNA of the CDR3 is TGTGCCAGCAGATCCCCAGCCGGAAGAAAACTGTTTTTT.

There are many counts of this clonotype. The V call is TRBV28, the J call TRBJ1-1, with D possibly being TRBD1 (6 bases). The germline gives CDR1 MDHEN, CDR2 SYDVKM. Trimming took 3 bases from V and 4 from J, leaving 12 bases between them. This CDR3 is 14 amino acids long. CDR3 nucleotide sequence: TGTGCCAGCAGTTTGGGGCAGGGGATCACTGAAGCTTTCTTT. It yields the protein CASSLGQGITEAFF. Together with reference TRBV28 and TRBJ1-1, the CDR3 gives the full variable domain: DVKVTQSSRYLVKRTGEKVFLECVQDMDHENMFWYRQDPGLGLRLIYFSYDVKMKEKGDIPEGYSVSREKKERFSLILESASTNQTSMYLCASSLGQGITEAFFGQGTRLTVV.

The V and J genes are TRBV7-9 and TRBJ2-2, with TRBD2 identical over 13 bases. Germline loops: CDR1 SEHNR, CDR2 FQNEAQ (reference sequence). The CDR3 runs to 17 residues. J gave up 6 bases and V 2 bases, and 6 bases lay outside the gene matches. The DNA for the CDR3 is TGTGCCAGCAGCTTACAAGGGACTAGCGGGATCCCCGGGGAGCTGTTTTTT. Translating it yields CASSLQGTSGIPGELFF.

This clonotype showed up many times. This chain joins TRBV7-9 and TRBJ2-1; TRBD2 matches at 9 bases. V lost 5 bases, J lost 7 bases, and 18 bases stayed unmatched. The CDR3 runs to 18 residues. Germline CDR1 and CDR2: SEHNR and FQNEAQ (reference sequence). The CDR3 reads CASSPMWASGNRRNEQFF. The CDR3, as DNA: TGTGCCAGCAGCCCGATGTGGGCTAGCGGGAATCGGAGGAATGAGCAGTTCTTC.

This clonotype was counted between two and nine times. At one end, the junction sequence differs from germline, possibly due to a read error. J is TRBJ2-1 and V is TRBV9; D is tentatively TRBD1 or TRBD2 (5 bases each). The CDR3 runs 16 residues. Germline-derived CDR1 and CDR2 are SGDLS and YYNGEE. CDR3 residues: CASSVGIGTSSNEQFF. CDR3 bases: TGTGCCAGCAGCGTAGGGATCGGGACCTCCTCCAATGAGCAGTTCTTC.

The rearrangement links TRBV30 to TRBJ1-2; 8 positions agree with TRBD1. The CDR3 sequence is 13 residues long. The trim removed 2 bases at V and 9 bases at J, leaving 8 bases unmatched. Germline V gene data show CDR1 as GTSNPN and CDR2 as SVGIG (reference sequence). The CDR3 DNA follows: TGTGCCTGGAGTCCCGACAGGGGAGTGAGCTACACCTTC. This codes for CAWSPDRGVSYTF.

This clonotype was seen ten or more times. In nucleotides, the CDR3 is TGCGCCAGCAGCGTCATGACAGGGGGCGATACAGATACGCAGTATTTT. It specifies CASSVMTGGDTDTQYF. The chain has TRBV5-1 and TRBJ2-3; TRBD1 matches 10 bases. Looked up from germline, CDR1 is SGHRS and CDR2 is YFSETQ. J was trimmed by 3 bases and V by 4 bases; bases with no gene match: 8. This CDR3 comprises 16 residues.

This clonotype was seen more than once but under ten times. The rearrangement links TRBV5-1 to TRBJ1-4; 9 nucleotides match TRBD1. The V and J ends lost 4 bases and 3 bases, in that order; junction bases with no gene match: 4. Germline CDR1 is SGHRS and CDR2 is YFSETQ. This CDR3 region has 15 residues. CDR3 nucleotide sequence: TGCGCCAGCAGCAAACAGGGGGCCGCTAATGAAAAACTGTTTTTT. It codes for CASSKQGAANEKLFF.

This clonotype was seen ten or more times. The chain has TRBV28 and TRBJ1-1, with D hard to call. Trimming took 4 bases from V and 0 from J, leaving 9 bases between them. The germline gives CDR1 MDHEN, CDR2 SYDVKM. The CDR3 has 14 amino acids. CDR3 protein: CASSWNVMNTEAFF. The CDR3 bases are TGTGCCAGCAGTTGGAACGTCATGAACACTGAAGCTTTCTTT.

This clonotype was observed at least ten times. The chain uses TRBV12-3 or TRBV12-4 and TRBJ2-1, with TRBD2 matching over 7 bases. The CDR3 contains 17 residues. Trimming at V came to 3 bases and at J to 0 bases, leaving 8 bases not matched to a gene. The CDR3 loop is CASSFLSSGASYNEQFF. CDR3 bases: TGTGCCAGCAGTTTTCTTTCTAGCGGAGCCTCCTACAATGAGCAGTTCTTC.

This clonotype was recorded many times. The rearrangement links TRBV30 to TRBJ1-1; TRBD1 agrees at 9 bases. This CDR3 contains 16 residues. Germline CDR1 and CDR2: GTSNPN and SVGIG (reference sequence). Trimming cost V 7 bases and J 1 base; bases outside gene matches: 13. The CDR3 DNA follows: TGTGCCTCGGGGACAGGGATCAACCAACCGAACACTGAAGCTTTCTTT. Amino acids: CASGTGINQPNTEAFF.

This clonotype was recorded many times. This chain joins TRBV28 and TRBJ1-1; weak D call: TRBD1 (6 bases). V lost 6 bases and J lost 0, with 11 bases in between. The CDR3 spans 14 residues. From germline, CDR1 is MDHEN and CDR2 SYDVKM. The CDR3 spells CASSPGGMNTEAFF. The CDR3 coding sequence is TGTGCCAGCAGCCCCGGGGGCATGAACACTGAAGCTTTCTTT.

This rearrangement joins TRBV9 to TRBJ2-1, with TRBD1 matching over 7 bases. Germline lookup yields CDR1 SGDLS and CDR2 YYNGEE. The CDR3 length is 15 residues. The J segment lost 5 bases and the V segment lost 0 bases, leaving 5 bases of the junction unmatched. The chain's CDR3 is CASSVVSGTDNEQFF. CDR3 bases: TGTGCCAGCAGCGTAGTTTCGGGGACAGACAATGAGCAGTTCTTC. The full variable domain, rest sourced from reference TRBV9 and TRBJ2-1, is DSGVTQTPKHLITATGQRVTLRCSPRSGDLSVYWYQQSLDQGLQFLIQYYNGEERAKGNILERFSAQQFPDLHSELNLSSLELGDSALYFCASSVVSGTDNEQFFGPGTRLTVL.

At least ten counts were recorded for this clonotype. The gene calls are TRBV20-1 and TRBJ1-2; tentative D call: TRBD1 (6 bases). CDR3 length: 15 amino acids. Germline loops: CDR1 DFQATT, CDR2 SNEGSKA (reference sequence). V was cut by 0 bases and J by 6 bases, with 17 bases left in between. The CDR3 nucleotides are TGCAGTGCTAGAGATGAGAGACAGGACTTGCATGGCTACACCTTC. Its protein is CSARDERQDLHGYTF.

The rearrangement links TRBV7-6 to TRBJ2-7, with D tentatively TRBD2 (6 bases). The V end was cut by 5 bases, the J end by 3 bases, with 11 bases between. Germline CDR1 is SGHVS and CDR2 is FNYEAQ. The CDR3 has 13 amino acids. Written as DNA, the CDR3 is TGTGCCAGCAGCCACGGACTATACTACGAGCAGTACTTC. Translated: CASSHGLYYEQYF.

This clonotype was found many times. This chain joins TRBV20-1 and TRBJ2-1, with a tentative D call TRBD2 (5 bases). The CDR3 runs 13 residues. The V end lost 3 bases, the J end lost 0 bases, and 6 bases lay between the germline ends. The germline V gene encodes CDR1 DFQATT and CDR2 SNEGSKA (reference sequence). CDR3 sequence: CSASEGSYNEQFF. The CDR3 DNA is TGCAGTGCTAGCGAGGGCTCCTACAATGAGCAGTTCTTC.

This rearrangement joins TRBV6-1 to TRBJ1-5; D is undetermined. V dropped 8 bases and J dropped 6 bases, with 29 bases sitting between them. Germline assignment: CDR1 MNHNS and CDR2 SASEGT. CDR3 length: 18 residues. CDR3 sequence reads: CASEAQTRLSLEGQPQHF. As DNA, the CDR3 is TGTGCCAGCGAAGCTCAGACTCGTTTGAGTTTGGAAGGTCAGCCCCAGCATTTT.

The table lists this clonotype with many counts. The rearrangement uses TRBV5-1 and TRBJ2-7; D not certain. The V end was cut by 4 bases, the J end by 0 bases, with 11 bases between. The germline CDR1 and CDR2 sequences are SGHRS and YFSETQ. The CDR3 is 14 amino acids. The CDR3 loop is CASSVSLSSYEQYF. The CDR3 bases are TGCGCCAGCAGCGTGAGTCTAAGCTCCTACGAGCAGTACTTC.